The 9 T cell receptor beta chains presented below share a single source sample, sequenced in a study of T-cell reconstitution after alpha-beta-depleted transplantation in children. Preparation of the TCRbeta library involved a method that used unique molecular identifiers. TCRdb fed the PCR reads into MiXCR, producing one record per CDR3 protein. The repertoire holds about 360,000 distinct CDR3 sequences, with approximately 12% as singletons. The sequences come from PBMCs, collected from the stem cell graft. The receptors were gathered from a human donor who donated a stem cell graft to a child with Fanconi anemia.

This clonotype occurred a few times. The J gene is TRBJ2-5, the V gene TRBV20-1, with TRBD2 matching over 15 bases. Germline loops: CDR1 DFQATT, CDR2 SNEGSKA (reference sequence). V shed 6 bases and J 7 bases; nucleotides not matched to a gene: 9. The CDR3 is made up of 15 amino acids. The chain's CDR3 is CSALGLAGGIGTQYF. DNA of the CDR3: TGCAGTGCATTGGGACTAGCGGGGGGAATAGGGACCCAGTACTTC.

This clonotype turned up a few times. The rearrangement joins TRBV7-3 to TRBJ1-1, with D tentatively TRBD1 (5 bases). Trimming shortened V by 8 bases and J by 1 base, and 23 bases separated the two germline ends. Germline V gene sequence: CDR1 SGHTA, CDR2 FQGTGA. The CDR3 consists of 17 residues. The CDR3, as DNA: TGTGCCAGCTCACTTAACCCCGGGGGAAGGGAGAACACTGAAGCTTTCTTT. Protein sequence: CASSLNPGGRENTEAFF.

This clonotype has only a few counts. This rearrangement joins TRBV4-3 to TRBJ2-3; 7 bases are shared with TRBD2. Germline V lookup: CDR1 LGHNA, CDR2 YSLEER. V gave up 2 bases and J gave up 1 base; unmatched junction bases: 9. There are 17 residues in the CDR3. CDR3 sequence reads: CASSQSGGVRGTDTQYF. The DNA for the CDR3 is TGCGCCAGCAGCCAATCTGGGGGGGTACGCGGCACAGATACGCAGTATTTT.

This clonotype was detected only a few times. The rearrangement uses TRBV10-1 and TRBJ1-2; 8 bases agree with TRBD1. CDR1 and CDR2 (germline): WNHNN, SYGVQD (reference sequence). Trimming removed 7 bases from V and 3 bases from J; junction bases left unmatched: 16. The CDR3 consists of 17 residues. CDR3 sequence: CASTPDRVNPSDYGYTF. The DNA of the CDR3 is TGCGCCAGCACTCCGGACAGGGTTAACCCTTCGGACTATGGCTACACCTTC.

This clonotype has only a few counts. V usage is TRBV7-2 and J usage is TRBJ1-6; D unresolved. Germline V gene lookup returns CDR1 SGHTA and CDR2 FQGNSA. The CDR3 has 15 amino acids. The V gene lost 5 bases and the J gene lost 4 bases, with 12 bases spanning the gap. CDR3 region: CASSRGWSYNSPLHF. Here the CDR3 DNA reads TGTGCCAGCAGCCGAGGGTGGAGTTATAATTCACCCCTCCACTTT.

The V call is TRBV6-2 or TRBV6-3, the J call TRBJ1-5; D gene uncertain. The CDR3 covers 11 residues. Germline V lookup: CDR1 MNHEY, CDR2 SVGEGT. The V end was cut by 5 bases, the J end by 10 bases, with 9 bases between. CDR3 sequence: CASSREGPQHF. CDR3 DNA: TGTGCCAGCAGTCGAGAAGGTCCCCAGCATTTT.

This clonotype was detected many times. V gene TRBV5-6 combines with J gene TRBJ2-5, with 9 bases aligning to TRBD1. The CDR3 loop spans 15 amino acids. CDR1 is SGHDT and CDR2 is YYEEEE in the germline V gene. After removal of 2 bases from V and 4 bases from J, the junction contained 6 bases not matched to a gene. DNA for the CDR3: TGTGCCAGCAGCTTCGGACAGGGGACCTCAGAGACCCAGTACTTC. This gives the protein CASSFGQGTSETQYF.

Many counts were recorded for this clonotype. V gene TRBV5-1 combines with J gene TRBJ1-4, with D unresolved. Germline CDR1 and CDR2: SGHRS and YFSETQ. CDR3 length: 15 amino acids. Trimming cost V 4 bases and J 5 bases, with 15 bases left between them. DNA of the CDR3: TGCGCCAGCAGCCCACGACCAACGGTGAATGAAAAACTGTTTTTT. As protein: CASSPRPTVNEKLFF.

The CDR3 coding sequence is TGTGCCAGCAGCTTAGCCACCGGGACTATTTACGAGCAGTACTTC. Translation: CASSLATGTIYEQYF. The chain is built from TRBV7-8 and TRBJ2-7, with TRBD2 matching over 7 bases. Germline CDR1 is SGHVS and CDR2 is FQNEAQ. J was trimmed by 4 bases and V by 0 bases; bases with no gene match: 6. There are 15 residues in the CDR3.